The 17 T cell receptor beta chains below were found in one sample sequenced in a study of PD-L1 blockade in urothelial cancer (dated by TCRdb to 2017 to 2019). The library was generated by the immunoSEQ multiplex PCR assay. TCRdb took this table from immuneACCESS and kept in-frame rearrangements with V and J called. Such tables lack part of the clones; where checked against another copy, unresolved V genes explain under half of the gap, and the rest is unexplained. The sample table records approximately 46,000 clones; roughly four fifths of these occur just once. Of the sample, 2.5% to 3% is held by the ten largest clones. Sample: PBMCs, taken around atezolizumab (anti-PD-L1) treatment. Source of these receptors: a man aged 70 or older with urothelial cancer.

This chain uses TRBV7-3 with TRBJ2-2, with D unclear. V gave up 2 bases and J gave up 4 bases, with 11 bases separating them. The V gene's germline CDR1 is SGHTA and CDR2 FQGTGA. The CDR3 totals 15 residues. The CDR3 DNA reads as TGTGCCAGCAGCTTACTTCCAGGTAGCACCGGGGAGCTGTTTTTT. This sequence encodes CASSLLPGSTGELFF.

J is TRBJ2-3 and V is TRBV6-5; 10 bases fit TRBD2. The CDR3 is made up of 16 amino acids. The trim removed 4 bases at V and 3 bases at J, leaving 7 bases unmatched. The germline gives CDR1 MNHEY, CDR2 SVGAGI. CDR3 nucleotides: TGTGCCAGCAGTTGGACTAGCGGACAAGGAACAGATACGCAGTATTTT. It is translated as CASSWTSGQGTDTQYF.

The rearrangement uses TRBV18 and TRBJ1-4; a weak D match, TRBD1 (6 bases). The CDR3 has 15 amino acids. V was cut by 3 bases and J by 8 bases, with 16 bases left in between. CDR1 is KGHSH and CDR2 is LQKENI in the germline V gene. The CDR3 DNA follows: TGTGCCAGCTCACCCACGGGGCCTCAGGGGGAAAAACTGTTTTTT. Translation: CASSPTGPQGEKLFF.

This chain joins TRBV27 and TRBJ1-5, with D possibly being TRBD1 (6 bases). The CDR3 extends over 13 amino acids. V was clipped by 10 bases and J by 8 bases, with 18 bases between them. Germline V gene lookup returns CDR1 MNHEY and CDR2 SMNVEV (reference sequence). The CDR3 region is CATSQGTGEPQHF. CDR3 nucleotide sequence: TGTGCCACTTCTCAGGGGACCGGGGAGCCCCAGCATTTT.

This clone showed up just a few times. The chain combines TRBV29-1 with TRBJ2-5; 8 bases are a match to TRBD1. The CDR3 totals 15 residues. Germline V lookup: CDR1 SQVTM, CDR2 ANQGSEA. V was clipped by 4 bases and J by 8 bases; unmatched bases: 15. This chain's CDR3 is CSVASGQGVSGTQYF. The CDR3 bases are TGCAGCGTTGCCTCCGGACAGGGTGTATCTGGAACCCAGTACTTC.

The chain carries TRBV9 and TRBJ1-2; 8 bases agree with TRBD1. The CDR3 sequence is 16 residues long. Germline V CDR1 and CDR2: SGDLS, YYNGEE. After removal of 3 bases from V and 5 bases from J, the junction contained 12 bases not matched to a gene. This CDR3 is CASSDGGTGSGYGYTF. The CDR3 bases are TGTGCCAGCAGCGACGGGGGGACAGGATCCGGGTATGGCTACACCTTC.

The V gene is TRBV28, the J gene TRBJ1-2; 7 bases agree with TRBD1. CDR1 and CDR2 from the germline V gene are MDHEN and SYDVKM. V lost 6 bases and J lost 2; bases outside the gene matches: 9. The CDR3 contains 15 residues. The CDR3: CASSQGGALNYGYTF. Here the CDR3 DNA reads TGTGCCAGCAGCCAAGGGGGCGCTTTGAACTATGGCTACACCTTC.

The gene calls are TRBV6-5 and TRBJ1-1; D perhaps matches TRBD1 (6 bases). Trimming took 2 bases from V and 5 from J, leaving 9 bases between them. Germline-derived CDR1 and CDR2 are MNHEY and SVGAGI. The CDR3 extends over 13 amino acids. Here the CDR3 reads CASSYGGSTEAFF. For the CDR3, the DNA is TGTGCCAGCAGTTACGGGGGCTCGACTGAAGCTTTCTTT.

Here the CDR3 DNA reads TGTGCCAGCAGCTTGGCCGGCAGGGCGAACACCGGGGAGCTGTTTTTT. It translates to CASSLAGRANTGELFF. The genes are TRBV5-4 and TRBJ2-2; maybe TRBD1 (5 bases). V lost 0 bases to trimming and J lost 0 bases, with 9 bases between them. The CDR3 is made up of 16 amino acids. Germline V gives CDR1 SGHNT, CDR2 YYREEE (reference sequence).

In its sample, this clone is medium-sized. The chain employs TRBV10-1 and TRBJ2-7; a weak D match, TRBD1 (7 bases). The CDR3 covers 14 residues. Germline V gene data show CDR1 as WNHNN and CDR2 as SYGVQD (reference sequence). V was pared by 2 bases and J by 5 bases, with 13 bases between. The DNA for the CDR3 is TGCGCCAGCAGTGAGGGGGGGACAGTCCACGAGCAGTACTTC. Its translation: CASSEGGTVHEQYF.

The rearrangement uses TRBV5-1 and TRBJ2-1; 9 nucleotides line up with TRBD1. Germline V lookup: CDR1 SGHRS, CDR2 YFSETQ. V shed 1 base, J shed 7 bases, and the junction held 6 bases outside the gene matches. The CDR3 totals 15 residues. This CDR3 reads CASSLLQGAENEQFF. The CDR3 DNA is TGCGCCAGCAGCTTGTTACAGGGGGCAGAGAATGAGCAGTTCTTC. Together with reference TRBV5-1 and TRBJ2-1, the CDR3 gives the full variable domain: KAGVTQTPRYLIKTRGQQVTLSCSPISGHRSVSWYQQTPGQGLQFLFEYFSETQRNKGNFPGRFSGRQFSNSRSEMNVSTLELGDSALYLCASSLLQGAENEQFFGPGTRLTVL.

This clone was seen more than once but under ten times. The CDR3 spells CASSQVFAGIPEAFF. DNA for the CDR3: TGTGCCAGCAGCCAAGTTTTTGCAGGGATCCCTGAAGCTTTCTTT. The V and J genes are TRBV4-2 and TRBJ1-1; a possible D gene is TRBD1 (5 bases). The CDR3 extends over 15 amino acids. Trimming stripped 1 base from V and 6 bases from J, with 15 bases between. The germline gives CDR1 LGHNA, CDR2 YNFKEQ.

The V gene is TRBV7-4, the J gene TRBJ2-1; TRBD2 aligns across 7 bases. Germline assignment: CDR1 SGHVT and CDR2 SQSDAQ. CDR3 size: 19 residues. With V trimmed by 1 base and J by 3 bases, 15 bases remained unmatched. CDR3 residues: CASSLGGILGTTYYNEQFF. Written as DNA, the CDR3 is TGTGCCAGCAGCTTAGGGGGGATCTTAGGGACTACCTACTACAATGAGCAGTTCTTC.

This clone has just one count. The V and J genes are TRBV5-1 and TRBJ1-5; tentative D call: TRBD1 (6 bases). The germline gives CDR1 SGHRS, CDR2 YFSETQ. Deletions cut 10 bases from V and 7 bases from J, with 15 bases between. The CDR3 covers 12 residues. CDR3 amino acids: CALAGVEQPQHF. The DNA for the CDR3 is TGCGCCCTAGCAGGGGTCGAGCAGCCCCAGCATTTT. The whole variable domain, filled in from reference TRBV5-1 and TRBJ1-5, reads KAGVTQTPRYLIKTRGQQVTLSCSPISGHRSVSWYQQTPGQGLQFLFEYFSETQRNKGNFPGRFSGRQFSNSRSEMNVSTLELGDSALYLCALAGVEQPQHFGDGTRLSIL.

The chain is built from TRBV11-2 and TRBJ2-5; no clear D gene. Looked up from germline, CDR1 is SGHAT and CDR2 is FQNNGV. This CDR3 comprises 12 residues. Trimming shortened V by 5 bases and J by 5 bases, and 9 bases separated the two germline ends. CDR3 loop: CASSANSETQYF. As DNA, the CDR3 is TGTGCCAGCAGCGCCAACTCGGAGACCCAGTACTTC.

The V gene is TRBV23-1, the J gene TRBJ1-5; 9 bases agree with TRBD1. TRBV23-1 is identified as an open reading frame with a role that is uncertain. J gave up 7 bases and V 2 bases, and 6 bases lay outside the gene matches. The CDR3 consists of 15 residues. This chain's CDR3 is CASSQPTGGDQPQHF. CDR3 nucleotides: TGCGCCAGCAGTCAACCGACAGGGGGTGACCAGCCCCAGCATTTT.

This chain's CDR3 is CASSSQNSYEQYF. CDR3 DNA: TGTGCCAGCAGTTCACAGAACTCCTACGAGCAGTACTTC. The gene calls are TRBV4-2 and TRBJ2-7; D is uncertain. CDR3 length equals 13 residues. Trimming stripped 6 bases from V and 0 bases from J, with 9 bases between. Germline V CDR1 and CDR2: LGHNA, YNFKEQ.